Below, 14 T cell receptor beta chains from the same sample are listed, as sequenced in a study of blood T cell repertoires in COVID-19. Using immunoSEQ multiplex PCR, the repertoire was profiled, and TCRdb retains in-frame clones only, with some absent. Of 500,000 or so clones listed, approximately 86% are singletons. Sequencing was performed on PBMCs or T cells enriched from blood (not recorded which). Every receptor here comes from a woman aged 18-35 years who had recovered from COVID-19.

The genes are TRBV7-9 and TRBJ2-4, with a tentative D call TRBD2 (6 bases). The V end was cut by 2 bases, the J end by 1 base, with 12 bases between. The CDR3 is made up of 16 amino acids. The germline V gene has CDR1 SEHNR and CDR2 FQNEAQ (reference sequence). CDR3 loop: CASSLIAGGAKNIQYF. CDR3 nucleotide sequence: TGTGCCAGCAGCTTAATCGCAGGAGGGGCCAAAAACATTCAGTACTTC.

This sequence joins TRBV10-3 and TRBJ1-1; D not resolved. The CDR3 covers 15 residues. V was cut by 0 bases and J by 6 bases, with 14 bases left in between. Germline CDR1 is ENHRY and CDR2 is SYGVKD. The CDR3 protein is CAISESGPSLAEAFF. The CDR3 DNA is TGTGCCATCAGTGAGTCGGGCCCATCGCTCGCTGAAGCTTTCTTT.

This clone was picked up a small number of times. This chain joins TRBV6-5 and TRBJ1-2; D is possibly TRBD1 (6 bases). The CDR3 contains 15 residues. Germline V gene sequence: CDR1 MNHEY, CDR2 SVGAGI. Between the trimmed V and J ends, which lost 5 bases and 4 bases, there was a span of 17 bases. The CDR3 DNA reads TGTGCCAGCAGTCGACAGGCCCTAGGGGGCTATGGCTACACCTTC. Residues: CASSRQALGGYGYTF.

This rearrangement joins TRBV6-5 to TRBJ2-5, with 8 bases matching TRBD1. The germline gives CDR1 MNHEY, CDR2 SVGAGI. The V and J ends lost 5 bases and 9 bases, in that order; junction bases with no gene match: 8. This CDR3 has 13 amino acids. CDR3 sequence: CASSRGTGGSQYF. The CDR3 DNA reads TGTGCCAGCAGTAGGGGCACAGGGGGGTCCCAGTACTTC.

The chain couples TRBV11-2 to TRBJ1-2; D possibly corresponds to TRBD1 (6 bases). The CDR3 is made up of 14 amino acids. CDR1 SGHAT and CDR2 FQNNGV come from the germline V gene. The V and J ends lost 2 bases and 3 bases respectively, with 10 bases between them. The CDR3 bases are TGTGCCAGCAGCTTAAGGGACACACACTATGGCTACACCTTC. This encodes CASSLRDTHYGYTF.

The CDR3 DNA follows: TGTGCCAGCAGGCGTCGAGGACCTGGGAGTCAGCCCCAGCATTTT. It codes for CASRRRGPGSQPQHF. V is TRBV5-6 and J is TRBJ1-5; no clear D gene. Germline V gene data show CDR1 as SGHDT and CDR2 as YYEEEE. The CDR3 loop spans 15 amino acids. V was shortened by 5 bases and J by 6 bases, with 18 bases between the two germline ends.

V is TRBV7-9 and J is TRBJ2-3; 10 positions agree with TRBD2. After removal of 4 bases from V and 3 bases from J, the junction contained 4 bases not matched to a gene. This CDR3 is 15 amino acids long. CDR1 is SEHNR, CDR2 FQNEAQ, per germline (reference sequence). CDR3 bases: TGTGCCAGCAGCTCCGTAGCGGGGGGAACAGATACGCAGTATTTT. Amino acids: CASSSVAGGTDTQYF.

V and J are TRBV2 and TRBJ2-7, with 7 bases identical to TRBD1. Germline V gene data show CDR1 as SNHLY and CDR2 as FYNNEI. J was trimmed by 3 bases and V by 7 bases; bases with no gene match: 9. There are 14 residues in the CDR3. The CDR3 region is CASKRDSVNYEQYF. CDR3 sequence (DNA): TGTGCCAGCAAGAGGGACAGCGTAAACTACGAGCAGTACTTC.

The gene calls are TRBV28 and TRBJ2-3; tentative D call: TRBD2 (6 bases). This CDR3 region has 19 residues. From germline, CDR1 is MDHEN and CDR2 SYDVKM. Trimming shortened V by 3 bases and J by 1 base, and 23 bases separated the two germline ends. In nucleotides, the CDR3 is TGTGCCAGCAGTTTGTTTTTCCGATTCGAGGAGCGGGGCACAGATACGCAGTATTTT. It yields the protein CASSLFFRFEERGTDTQYF.

This sequence joins TRBV7-2 and TRBJ2-1, with TRBD1 matching 7 bases. This CDR3 is 17 amino acids long. After removal of 3 bases from V and 1 base from J, the junction contained 9 bases not matched to a gene. The germline V gene has CDR1 SGHTA and CDR2 FQGNSA. CDR3 DNA sequence: TGTGCCAGCAGCTTCCGACAGGGTCAACGGTCCTACAATGAGCAGTTCTTC. It translates to CASSFRQGQRSYNEQFF.

The rearrangement joins TRBV6-1 to TRBJ1-3; D is possibly TRBD1 (6 bases). Trimming stripped 4 bases from V and 1 base from J, with 14 bases between. This CDR3 is built from 16 residues. From germline, CDR1 is MNHNS and CDR2 SASEGT. The chain's CDR3 is CASSGLTGISGNTIYF. The CDR3 DNA follows: TGTGCCAGCAGTGGCCTAACAGGGATATCTGGAAACACCATATATTTT.

V and J are TRBV5-1 and TRBJ1-1; D might be TRBD1 (6 bases). V lost 0 bases to trimming and J lost 4 bases, with 13 bases between them. The CDR3 spans 15 residues. Germline values: CDR1 SGHRS, CDR2 YFSETQ. The CDR3 nucleotides are TGCGCCAGCAGCTTGGCCGGGGGAGGGGGCACTGAAGCTTTCTTT. This codes for CASSLAGGGGTEAFF.

The V call is TRBV2, the J call TRBJ1-1; D remains ambiguous. Per the germline V gene, CDR1 is SNHLY and CDR2 is FYNNEI. CDR3 size: 10 residues. The ends were cut back, 2 bases at V and 11 bases at J, with 6 bases in the middle. The DNA of the CDR3 is TGTGCCAGCAGTGAATGGGAGGCTTTCTTT. This translates into CASSEWEAFF.

V is TRBV2 and J is TRBJ1-6; D not resolved. The CDR3 has 13 amino acids. Trimming took 7 bases from V and 6 from J, leaving 10 bases between them. The germline gives CDR1 SNHLY, CDR2 FYNNEI. CDR3 sequence (DNA): TGTGCCAGCAAAACAGACGGTAATTCACCCCTCCACTTT. The encoded protein is CASKTDGNSPLHF.